The TCR beta chain under discussion was sequenced for a study of blood T cell repertoires in COVID-19. CDR1 SGHNT and CDR2 YYREEE come from the germline V gene (reference sequence). V lost 4 bases and J lost 7, with 21 bases in between. CDR3 size: 15 residues. The data were produced by immunoSEQ multiplex PCR, yet TCRdb's version contains in-frame clones alone and is incomplete. The profile shows roughly 250,000 clones, around 85% of them singletons. The rearrangement joins TRBV5-4 to TRBJ2-7, with D possibly being TRBD1 (5 bases). The sequencing sample was made of peripheral blood. This clonotype was sampled from a woman of 80 years or more with acute or convalescent COVID-19. The CDR3 spells CASSPEVGRVGEQYF. CDR3 DNA: TGTGCCAGCAGCCCCGAGGTCGGCAGGGTGGGGGAGCAGTACTTC. The full variable domain, completed using reference TRBV5-4 and TRBJ2-7, is ETGVTQSPTHLIKTRGQQVTLRCSSQSGHNTVSWYQQALGQGPQFIFQYYREEENGRGNFPPRFSGLQFPNYSSELNVNALELDDSALYLCASSPEVGRVGEQYFGPGTRLTVT.